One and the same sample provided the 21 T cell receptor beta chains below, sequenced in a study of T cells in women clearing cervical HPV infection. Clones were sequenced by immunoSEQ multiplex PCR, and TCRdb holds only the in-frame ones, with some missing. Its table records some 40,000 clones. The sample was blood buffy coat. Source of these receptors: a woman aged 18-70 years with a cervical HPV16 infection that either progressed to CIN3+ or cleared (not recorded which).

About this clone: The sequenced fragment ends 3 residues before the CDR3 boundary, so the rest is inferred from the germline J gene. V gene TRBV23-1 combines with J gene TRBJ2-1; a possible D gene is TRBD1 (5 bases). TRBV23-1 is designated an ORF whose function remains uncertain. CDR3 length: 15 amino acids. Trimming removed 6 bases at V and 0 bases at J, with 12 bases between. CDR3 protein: CASSQPRVSYNEQFF. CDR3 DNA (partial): TGCGCCAGCAGCCAACCCAGGGTCTCCTACAATGAG.

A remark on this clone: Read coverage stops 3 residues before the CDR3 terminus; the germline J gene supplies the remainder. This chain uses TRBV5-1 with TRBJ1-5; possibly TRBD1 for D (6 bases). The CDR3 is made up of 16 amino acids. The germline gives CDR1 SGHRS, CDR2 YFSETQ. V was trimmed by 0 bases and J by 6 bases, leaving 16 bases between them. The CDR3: CASSLAGGATGQPQHF. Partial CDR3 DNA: TGCGCCAGCAGCTTGGCCGGGGGGGCCACCGGTCAGCCC.

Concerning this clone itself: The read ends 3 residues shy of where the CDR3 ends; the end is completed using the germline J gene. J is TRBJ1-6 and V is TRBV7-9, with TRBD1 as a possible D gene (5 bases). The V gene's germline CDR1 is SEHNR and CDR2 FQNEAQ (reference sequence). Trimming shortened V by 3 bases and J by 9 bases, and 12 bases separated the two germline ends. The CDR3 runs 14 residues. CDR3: CASSLGQLSSPLHF. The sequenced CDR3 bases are TGTGCCAGCAGCTTGGGGCAGCTAAGTTCACCC.

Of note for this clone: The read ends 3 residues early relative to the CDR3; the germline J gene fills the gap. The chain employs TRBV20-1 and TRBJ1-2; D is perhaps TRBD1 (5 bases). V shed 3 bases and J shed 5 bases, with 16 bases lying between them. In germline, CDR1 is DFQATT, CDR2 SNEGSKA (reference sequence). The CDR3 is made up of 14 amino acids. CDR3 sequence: CSARPWGDYYGYTF. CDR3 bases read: TGCAGTGCTAGGCCCTGGGGGGACTATTATGGC.

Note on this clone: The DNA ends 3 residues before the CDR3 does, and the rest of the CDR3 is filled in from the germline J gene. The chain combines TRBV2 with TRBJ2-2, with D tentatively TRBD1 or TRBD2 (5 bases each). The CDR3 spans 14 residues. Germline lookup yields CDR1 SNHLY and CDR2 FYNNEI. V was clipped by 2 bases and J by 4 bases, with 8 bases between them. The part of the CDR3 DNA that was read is TGTGCCAGCAGTGAACTGAGGGGCACCGGGGAG. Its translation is CASSELRGTGE. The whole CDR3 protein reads CASSELRGTGELFF.

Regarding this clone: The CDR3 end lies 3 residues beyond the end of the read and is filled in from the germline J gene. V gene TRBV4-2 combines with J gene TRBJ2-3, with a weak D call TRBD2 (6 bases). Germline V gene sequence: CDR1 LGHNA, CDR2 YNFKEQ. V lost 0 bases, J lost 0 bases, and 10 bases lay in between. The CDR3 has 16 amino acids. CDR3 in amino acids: CASSQEVGTSTDTQYF. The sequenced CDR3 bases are TGTGCCAGCAGCCAAGAAGTTGGGACTAGCACAGATACG.

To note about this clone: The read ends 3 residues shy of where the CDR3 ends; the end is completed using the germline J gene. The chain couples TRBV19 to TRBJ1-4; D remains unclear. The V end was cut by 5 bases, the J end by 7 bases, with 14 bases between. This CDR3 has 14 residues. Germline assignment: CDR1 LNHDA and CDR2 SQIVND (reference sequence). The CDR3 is CASSEGWTPEKLFF. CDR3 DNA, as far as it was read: TGTGCCAGTAGTGAAGGGTGGACTCCTGAAAAA.

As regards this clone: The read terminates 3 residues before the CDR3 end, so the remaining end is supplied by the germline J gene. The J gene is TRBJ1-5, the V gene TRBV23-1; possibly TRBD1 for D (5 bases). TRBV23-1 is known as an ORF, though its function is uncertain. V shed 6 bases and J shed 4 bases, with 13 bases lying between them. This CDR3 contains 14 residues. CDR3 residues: CASRDGGCNQPQHF. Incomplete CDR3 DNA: TGCGCCAGCAGGGACGGGGGTTGTAATCAGCCC.

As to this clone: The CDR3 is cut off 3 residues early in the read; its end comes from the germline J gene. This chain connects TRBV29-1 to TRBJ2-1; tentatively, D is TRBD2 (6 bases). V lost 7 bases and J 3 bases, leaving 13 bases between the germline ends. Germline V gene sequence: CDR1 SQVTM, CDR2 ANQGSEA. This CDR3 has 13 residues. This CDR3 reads CSARGSNYNEQFF. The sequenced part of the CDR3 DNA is TGCAGCGCGCGGGGCTCCAACTACAATGAG.

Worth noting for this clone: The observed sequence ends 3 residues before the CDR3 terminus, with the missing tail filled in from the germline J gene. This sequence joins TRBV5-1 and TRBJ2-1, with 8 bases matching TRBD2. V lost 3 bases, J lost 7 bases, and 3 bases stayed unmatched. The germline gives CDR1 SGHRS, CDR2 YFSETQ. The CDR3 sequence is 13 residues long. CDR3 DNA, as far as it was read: TGCGCCAGCAGCTCTTTAGCGGGGAATGAG. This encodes CASSSLAGNE. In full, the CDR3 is CASSSLAGNEQFF.

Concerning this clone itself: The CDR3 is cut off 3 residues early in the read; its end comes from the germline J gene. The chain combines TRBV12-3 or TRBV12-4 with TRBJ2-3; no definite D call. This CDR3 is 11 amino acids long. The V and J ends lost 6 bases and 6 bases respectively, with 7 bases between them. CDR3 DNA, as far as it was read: TGTGCCAGCAGCGCGATGGATACG. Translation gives CASSAMDT. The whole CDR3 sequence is CASSAMDTQYF.

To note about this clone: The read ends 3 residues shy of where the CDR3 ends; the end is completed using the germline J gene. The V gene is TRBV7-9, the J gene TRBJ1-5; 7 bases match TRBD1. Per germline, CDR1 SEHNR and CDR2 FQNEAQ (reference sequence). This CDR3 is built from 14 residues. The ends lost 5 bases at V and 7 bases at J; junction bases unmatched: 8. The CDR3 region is CASSPARGDQPQHF. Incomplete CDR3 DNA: TGTGCCAGCAGCCCGGCCAGGGGGGACCAGCCC. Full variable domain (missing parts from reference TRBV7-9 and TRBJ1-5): DTGVSQNPRHKITKRGQNVTFRCDPISEHNRLYWYRQTLGQGPEFLTYFQNEAQLEKSRLLSDRFSAERPKGSFSTLEIQRTEQGDSAMYLCASSPARGDQPQHFGDGTRLSIL.

The CDR3: CSGRAGNTEAFF. CDR3 DNA (partial): TGCAGTGGAAGAGCAGGGAACACTGAA. The chain has TRBV20-1 and TRBJ1-1; no firm D call. The read halts 3 residues ahead of the CDR3 end, with the missing end drawn from the germline J gene. V lost 7 bases to trimming and J lost 1 base, with 10 bases between them. Germline lookup yields CDR1 DFQATT and CDR2 SNEGSKA (reference sequence). The CDR3 runs to 12 residues.

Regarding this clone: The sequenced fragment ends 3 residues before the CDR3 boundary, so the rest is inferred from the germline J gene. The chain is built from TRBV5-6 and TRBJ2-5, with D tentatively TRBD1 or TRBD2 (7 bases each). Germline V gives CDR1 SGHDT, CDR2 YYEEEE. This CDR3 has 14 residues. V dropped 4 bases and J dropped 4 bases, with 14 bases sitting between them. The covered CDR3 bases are TGTGCCAGCAGCCCACAGGGGAGGGGAGAGACC. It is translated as CASSPQGRGET. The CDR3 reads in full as CASSPQGRGETQYF.

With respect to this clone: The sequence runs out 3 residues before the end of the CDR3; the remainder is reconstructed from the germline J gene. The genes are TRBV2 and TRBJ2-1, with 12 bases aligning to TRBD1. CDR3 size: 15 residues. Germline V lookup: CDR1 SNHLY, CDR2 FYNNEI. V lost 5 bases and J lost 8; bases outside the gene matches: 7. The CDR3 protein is CASSYPGQGADEQFF. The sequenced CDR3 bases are TGTGCCAGCAGTTACCCGGGACAGGGGGCGGATGAG.

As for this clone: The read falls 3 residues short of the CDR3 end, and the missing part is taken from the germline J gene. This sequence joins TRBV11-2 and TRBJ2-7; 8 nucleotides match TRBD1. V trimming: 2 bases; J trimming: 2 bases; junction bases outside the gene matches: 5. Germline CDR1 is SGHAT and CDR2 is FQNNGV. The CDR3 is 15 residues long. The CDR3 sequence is CASSLTGGLTYEQYF. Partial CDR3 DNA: TGTGCCAGCAGCTTAACAGGGGGTCTAACCTACGAG.

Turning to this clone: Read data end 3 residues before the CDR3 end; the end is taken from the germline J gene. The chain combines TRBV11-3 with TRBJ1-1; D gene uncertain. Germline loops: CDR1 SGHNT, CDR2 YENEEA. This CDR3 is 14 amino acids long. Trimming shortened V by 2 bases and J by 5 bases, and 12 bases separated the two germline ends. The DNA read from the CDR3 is TGTGCCAGCAGCTTATTTAGCACGGGGACTGAA. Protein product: CASSLFSTGTE. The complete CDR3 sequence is CASSLFSTGTEAFF.

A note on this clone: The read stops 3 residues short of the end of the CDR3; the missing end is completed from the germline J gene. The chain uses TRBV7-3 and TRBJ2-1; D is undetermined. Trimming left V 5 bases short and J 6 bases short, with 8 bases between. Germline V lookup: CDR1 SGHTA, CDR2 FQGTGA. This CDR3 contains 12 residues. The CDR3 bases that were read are TGTGCCAGCAGCCCCAGCGCCAATGAG. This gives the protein CASSPSANE. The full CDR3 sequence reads CASSPSANEQFF. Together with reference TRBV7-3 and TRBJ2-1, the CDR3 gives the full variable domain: GAGVSQTPSNKVTEKGKYVELRCDPISGHTALYWYRQSLGQGPEFLIYFQGTGAADDSGLPNDRFFAVRPEGSVSTLKIQRTERGDSAVYLCASSPSANEQFFGPGTRLTVL.

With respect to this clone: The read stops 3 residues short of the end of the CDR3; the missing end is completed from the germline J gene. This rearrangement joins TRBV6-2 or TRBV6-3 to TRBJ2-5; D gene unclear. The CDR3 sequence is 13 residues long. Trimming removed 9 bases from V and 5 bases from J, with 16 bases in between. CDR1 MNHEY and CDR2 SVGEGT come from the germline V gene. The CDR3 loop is CASRSLPMETQYF. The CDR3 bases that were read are TGTGCCAGTCGATCCCTACCGATGGAGACC.

The sequenced CDR3 bases are TGTGCCAGCAGACAGGGATCCTACGAG. Translated: CASRQGSYE. The complete CDR3 protein is CASRQGSYEQYF. The chain has TRBV6-2 or TRBV6-3 and TRBJ2-7; a possible D gene is TRBD1 (6 bases). The read gets to within 3 residues of the CDR3 end, and the germline J gene fills in the rest. Germline V lookup: CDR1 MNHEY, CDR2 SVGEGT. Trimming shortened V by 6 bases and J by 1 base, and 7 bases separated the two germline ends. The CDR3 contains 12 residues.

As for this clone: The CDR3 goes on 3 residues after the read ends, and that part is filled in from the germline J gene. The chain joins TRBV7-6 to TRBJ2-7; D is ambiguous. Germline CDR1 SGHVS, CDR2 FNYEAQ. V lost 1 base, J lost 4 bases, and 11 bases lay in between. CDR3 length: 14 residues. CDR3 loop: CASSLEWRQYEQYF. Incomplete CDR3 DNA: TGTGCCAGCAGCTTAGAGTGGCGGCAATACGAG. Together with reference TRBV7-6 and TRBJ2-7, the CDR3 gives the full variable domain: GAGVSQSPRYKVTKRGQDVALRCDPISGHVSLYWYRQALGQGPEFLTYFNYEAQQDKSGLPNDRFSAERPEGSISTLTIQRTEQRDSAMYRCASSLEWRQYEQYFGPGTRLTVT.